This T cell receptor beta chain was observed in a study of OX40 agonist ivuxolimab in advanced cancers. Overall study: Ivuxolimab is an agonistic anti-OX40 (CD134) antibody, and patients were treated with it. Every 2 weeks, patients got intravenous ivuxolimab at one of six dose levels (0.01-10 mg/kg).

Study-wide findings and caveats: Relative to CD4+, CD8+ T cells held more expanded clones on average.

Only in-frame clones appear in the TCRdb table, and some are missing; sequencing was by immunoSEQ multiplex PCR. The sample holds some 95,000 clones, roughly nine tenths seen once. Concerning this clone itself: Antigen: not known.

The germline gives CDR1 SGHTA, CDR2 FQGTGA. V lost 5 bases and J lost 5, with 16 bases in between. This CDR3 comprises 15 residues. The starting material was CD4+ or CD8+ T cells sorted from blood, obtained in a trial of the OX40 agonist ivuxolimab. The clonotype originates from an adult with an advanced solid tumor such as melanoma, head and neck, liver or kidney cancer. The V and J genes are TRBV7-3 and TRBJ2-1; D perhaps matches TRBD2 (7 bases). The CDR3 region is CASSPLGGADNEQFF. The CDR3 DNA sequence: TGTGCCAGCAGCCCCCTGGGGGGGGCGGACAATGAGCAGTTCTTC.